This T cell receptor (beta chain) was identified in a study of OX40 agonist ivuxolimab in advanced cancers. Data came from immunoSEQ multiplex PCR; TCRdb stores just in-frame clones and leaves some out. This table has 58,000 or so clones, around four fifths appearing once. The V and J ends lost 5 bases and 3 bases respectively, with 1 base between them. This CDR3 is 9 amino acids long. The germline gives CDR1 DFQATT, CDR2 SNEGSKA (reference sequence). This chain uses TRBV20-1 with TRBJ1-2; D gene uncertain. This receptor was identified in an adult with an advanced solid tumor such as melanoma, head and neck, liver or kidney cancer. This specimen consisted of CD4+ or CD8+ T cells sorted from blood, obtained in a trial of the OX40 agonist ivuxolimab. The CDR3 region is CSADYGYTF. The CDR3 bases are TGCAGTGCTGACTATGGCTACACCTTC.